This T cell receptor (beta chain) was observed in a study of blood T cell repertoires in COVID-19. Across the whole study: Whether acute or convalescent, the COVID-19 samples came from the United States, Italy and Spain. In each case, the material was cDNA or gDNA derived from T cells, B-cell-depleted T cells, or PBMCs.

There are 13 residues in the CDR3. V was pared by 5 bases and J by 6 bases, with 10 bases between. CDR1 LNHDA and CDR2 SQIVND come from the germline V gene (reference sequence). Original analysis: Nucleated cell number was recorded as an estimate derived from reference gene primer amplification. The table came from immunoSEQ multiplex PCR; TCRdb's copy has only in-frame clones and leaves some out. The DNA gave D and trimming, while V, J and clone size come from that table. This sample has a few hundred thousand clones, with around 88% found just once. This TCR derives from a woman between 50 and 59 years old with acute or convalescent COVID-19. The V call is TRBV19, the J call TRBJ1-4; no firm D call. Sequenced material: peripheral blood. Here the CDR3 reads CASSQQRDEKLFF. The DNA of the CDR3 is TGTGCCAGTAGTCAGCAGCGGGATGAAAAACTGTTTTTT. Using reference TRBV19 and TRBJ1-4 for the parts outside the CDR3, the full variable domain is DGGITQSPKYLFRKEGQNVTLSCEQNLNHDAMYWYRQDPGQGLRLIYYSQIVNDFQKGDIAEGYSVSREKKESFPLTVTSAQKNPTAFYLCASSQQRDEKLFFGSGTQLSVL.